The 5 T cell receptor beta chains in this list originate from one sample, sequenced in a study of blood T cell repertoires in COVID-19 (TCRdb year 2020). The library came from the immunoSEQ multiplex PCR assay. Held by TCRdb, this immuneACCESS table contains in-frame sequences only and omits some clones. Under half of the omission traces to an unresolved V gene where checked; the cause of the rest is unknown. The sample profile shows some 100,000 clones; around nine tenths of them were found once. Around 2.1% of the sample comes from the top ten. Sequenced sample: peripheral blood. The receptors stem from a man between 50 and 59 years old with COVID-19, enrolled during active disease.

The chain has TRBV5-1 and TRBJ2-6; 7 nucleotides agree with TRBD2. The CDR3 consists of 15 residues. V trimming: 3 bases; J trimming: 4 bases; junction bases outside the gene matches: 4. Per germline, CDR1 SGHRS and CDR2 YFSETQ. CDR3 DNA: TGCGCCAGCAGCTGGAGCGGGGACGGGGCCAACGTCCTGACTTTC. It encodes CASSWSGDGANVLTF.

V is TRBV7-8 and J is TRBJ2-2, with D maybe TRBD2 (6 bases). The CDR3 has 16 amino acids. Trimming removed 0 bases from V and 5 bases from J, with 13 bases in between. In germline, CDR1 is SGHVS, CDR2 FQNEAQ. As DNA, the CDR3 is TGTGCCAGCAGCTTAGCCGGGGGTGAGGAGACCGGGGAGCTGTTTTTT. Its protein is CASSLAGGEETGELFF. The complete variable domain, with remaining parts taken from reference TRBV7-8 and TRBJ2-2, reads GAGVSQSPRYKVAKRGQDVALRCDPISGHVSLFWYQQALGQGPEFLTYFQNEAQLDKSGLPSDRFFAERPEGSVSTLKIQRTQQEDSAVYLCASSLAGGEETGELFFGEGSRLTVL.

The chain links TRBV3-1 (or the pseudogene TRBV3-2) to TRBJ1-1; no reliable D call. CDR3 length: 15 amino acids. CDR1 is LGHDT, CDR2 YNNKEL, per germline (reference sequence). The V end was cut by 0 bases, the J end by 10 bases, with 18 bases between. The CDR3 nucleotides read TGTGCCAGCAGCCAAGATCAAGTACAGAACCGCCTAGCTTTCTTT. Protein product: CASSQDQVQNRLAFF.

The chain has TRBV3-1 (or the pseudogene TRBV3-2) and TRBJ2-7; D unclear. V shed 1 base and J shed 4 bases, with 11 bases lying between them. Germline V gene sequence: CDR1 LGHDT, CDR2 YNNKEL (reference sequence). CDR3 length: 14 amino acids. CDR3 residues: CASSQASGRYEQYF. Here the CDR3 DNA reads TGTGCCAGCAGCCAAGCGTCGGGTAGGTACGAGCAGTACTTC.

The rearrangement joins TRBV6-5 to TRBJ1-2, with D possibly TRBD1 on 5 matching bases. V was clipped by 8 bases and J by 8 bases, with 21 bases between them. Germline lookup yields CDR1 MNHEY and CDR2 SVGAGI. The CDR3 runs 14 residues. CDR3: CASQIRGGSRGYTF. As DNA, the CDR3 is TGTGCCAGCCAAATACGGGGGGGATCTCGGGGCTACACCTTC.